Listed below are T cell receptor beta chains from one sample, sequenced in a study of T cell clones after liver transplantation. The protocol was immunoSEQ multiplex PCR, while the TCRdb copy is restricted to in-frame clones and leaves out a portion. Of about 4,400 clones listed, roughly a quarter are singletons. Their cognate antigens are unknown. The sample consisted of CD4+ T cells from cultured PBMCs. The receptors were gathered from a human patient who received a liver transplant. Some T cells here may be from the graft donor. CDR3s include the opening cysteine and the closing phenylalanine or tryptophan. A D gene is named only where the DNA matches it firmly. Some rows mark clone size as missing; the rest say once, few, many or name a class of expanded clone.

>NA|TRBV6-1|TRBJ2-7|medium-sized
CASSEALRGEQYF
TGTGCCAGCAGTGAAGCACTCAGAGGGGAGCAGTACTTC
>TRBD1|TRBV15|TRBJ2-5|NA
CATSRPPGDRVDF
TGTGCCACCAGCAGACCCCCCGGGGACAGGGTGGACTTC
>TRBD2|TRBV13|TRBJ2-3|NA
CASSFYAGGGDTQYF
TGTGCCAGCAGCTTTTATGCGGGGGGCGGAGATACGCAGTATTTT
>NA|TRBV7-4|TRBJ1-2|NA
CASSPTSAGRHGYTF
TGTGCCAGCAGTCCCACGTCAGCAGGGAGGCATGGCTACACCTTC
>NA|TRBV5-6|TRBJ2-2|medium-sized
CASSPYGGNTGELFF
TGTGCCAGCAGCCCGTACGGGGGGAACACCGGGGAGCTGTTTTTT
>NA|TRBV4-2|TRBJ2-3|NA
CASSLDSTDTQYF
TGTGCCAGCAGCTTGGACTCCACAGATACGCAGTATTTT
>NA|TRBV5-4|TRBJ2-7|few
CASSPVHSFLYEQYF
TGTGCCAGCAGCCCCGTCCACTCCTTCCTCTACGAGCAGTACTTC
>NA|TRBV9|TRBJ1-2|NA
CASSVGFRLYGYTF
TGTGCCAGCAGCGTAGGGTTCAGGCTCTATGGCTACACCTTC
>NA|TRBV6-1|TRBJ1-4|NA
CASSTLRGEKLFF
TGTGCCAGCAGTACACTCCGGGGGGAAAAACTGTTTTTT
>NA|TRBV6-1|TRBJ2-7|few
CASRKGLASGEQYF
TGTGCCAGCAGGAAGGGGCTAGCATCCGGCGAGCAGTACTTC
>NA|TRBV4-1|TRBJ1-1|NA
CASSQDRPVEAFF
TGTGCCAGCAGCCAAGATCGGCCAGTTGAAGCTTTCTTT
>TRBD1|TRBV5-1|TRBJ1-2|NA
CASSPGQGLNGYTF
TGCGCCAGCAGCCCGGGACAGGGTCTTAATGGCTACACCTTC
>NA|TRBV28|TRBJ2-7|NA
CASSSAAYEQYF
TGTGCCAGCAGCTCGGCGGCCTACGAGCAGTACTTC
>NA|TRBV7-3|TRBJ2-5|few
CASSRDLGETQYF
TGTGCCAGCAGCCGTGACCTAGGGGAGACCCAGTACTTC
>NA|TRBV2|TRBJ2-3|few
CASSAEQRDTQYF
TGTGCCAGCAGTGCGGAACAGAGGGATACGCAGTATTTT
>NA|TRBV7-1|TRBJ1-5|NA
CASSLFLGQPQHF
TGTGCCAGCAGCTTATTTTTGGGTCAGCCCCAGCATTTT
>NA|TRBV21-1|TRBJ2-7|NA
CASPGPYEQYF
TGTGCCAGTCCGGGGCCCTACGAGCAGTACTTC
>NA|TRBV28|TRBJ2-2|few
CASSFGGADSGELFF
TGTGCCAGCAGTTTTGGTGGGGCGGACAGCGGGGAGCTGTTTTTT
>NA|TRBV7-2|TRBJ2-7|few
CASSFMFLGATYEQYF
TGTGCCAGCAGCTTTATGTTCCTGGGGGCCACCTACGAGCAGTACTTC
>NA|TRBV5-1|TRBJ2-5|few
CASSLAGLRPETQYF
TGCGCCAGCAGCTTGGCTGGCCTCAGGCCTGAGACCCAGTACTTC
>NA|TRBV4-3|TRBJ2-7|few
CASSQTGSLDEQYF
TGCGCCAGCAGCCAAACTGGGTCCCTCGACGAGCAGTACTTC
>NA|TRBV6-6|TRBJ2-3|NA
CASREEIDTQYF
TGTGCCAGCAGGGAAGAGATAGATACGCAGTATTTT
>NA|TRBV21-1|TRBJ2-7|NA
CASSVGSGGKGSEQYF
TGTGCCAGCAGCGTAGGATCTGGGGGCAAAGGTTCCGAGCAGTACTTC
>NA|TRBV5-1|TRBJ2-5|NA
CASSLGPRETQYF
TGCGCCAGCAGCTTGGGACCGCGGGAGACCCAGTACTTC
>NA|TRBV10-3|TRBJ1-1|NA
CAISKSRVNTEAFF
TGTGCCATCAGTAAGTCGAGAGTGAACACTGAAGCTTTCTTC
>TRBD1|TRBV7-9|TRBJ2-7|large
CASSLVGQAPYEQYF
TGTGCCAGCAGCTTAGTCGGACAGGCACCCTACGAGCAGTACTTC
>NA|TRBV21-1|TRBJ2-7|few
CASSARQFYEQYF
TGTGCCAGCAGCGCCAGACAGTTCTACGAGCAGTACTTC
>TRBD1|TRBV28|TRBJ2-7|medium-sized
CASIGQGSYEQYF
TGTGCCAGCATCGGACAGGGTTCCTACGAGCAGTACTTC
>NA|TRBV5-1|TRBJ2-1|large
CASSLGLGGSYNEQFF
TGCGCCAGCAGCTTGGGATTAGGGGGATCCTACAATGAGCAGTTCTTC
>NA|TRBV11-2|TRBJ2-7|medium-sized
CASSEESWREQYF
TGTGCCAGCAGCGAGGAGTCCTGGAGGGAGCAGTACTTC
>NA|TRBV7-2|TRBJ1-5|once
CASSLAGGLGNQPQHF
TGTGCCAGCAGCTTAGCCGGGGGGCTAGGCAATCAGCCCCAGCATTTT
>NA|TRBV7-6|TRBJ2-7|medium-sized
CASSTGAGYEQYF
TGTGCCAGCAGTACCGGGGCCGGCTACGAGCAGTACTTC
>TRBD2|TRBV9|TRBJ2-7|NA
CASSVTAGGGEQYF
TGTGCCAGCAGCGTAACAGCGGGCGGGGGGGAGCAGTACTTC
>TRBD1|TRBV11-2|TRBJ2-2|NA
CASSPKQGANTGELFF
TGTGCCAGCAGCCCGAAGCAGGGGGCAAACACCGGGGAGCTGTTTTTT
>NA|TRBV27|TRBJ2-2|NA
CASSLLKRSINTGELFF
TGTGCCAGCAGTTTATTGAAACGATCGATTAACACCGGGGAGCTGTTTTTT
>TRBD1|TRBV7-6|TRBJ2-7|few
CASSFDRVRYEQYF
TGTGCCAGCAGCTTCGACAGGGTAAGGTACGAGCAGTACTTC
>NA|TRBV11-2|TRBJ2-7|few
CASSFRTRGTYEQYF
TGTGCCAGCAGCTTTCGGACGCGAGGGACCTACGAGCAGTACTTC
>NA|TRBV7-3|TRBJ2-5|NA
CASSPGGGLRGETQYF
TGTGCCAGCAGCCCAGGAGGGGGGCTCAGGGGAGAGACCCAGTACTTC
>TRBD1|TRBV28|TRBJ2-7|NA
CASSGTGTGYEQYF
TGTGCCAGCAGTGGAACCGGGACAGGCTACGAGCAGTACTTC
>NA|TRBV18|TRBJ2-7|few
CASSPTGKYYEQYF
TGTGCCAGCTCACCCACAGGGAAATACTACGAGCAGTACTTC
>TRBD1|TRBV6-5|TRBJ2-7|NA
CASRYGTARYEQYF
TGTGCCAGCAGGTACGGGACAGCCCGCTACGAGCAGTACTTC
>NA|TRBV7-3|TRBJ2-3|few
CASSFLSRVTDTQYF
TGTGCCAGCAGCTTCTTAAGCAGAGTCACAGATACGCAGTATTTT
>NA|TRBV7-2|TRBJ2-5|NA
CASSLVPGGRETQYF
TGTGCCAGCAGCTTAGTCCCCGGGGGCCGAGAGACCCAGTACTTC
>NA|TRBV27|TRBJ2-3|NA
CASSWSPTDTQYF
TGTGCCAGCAGTTGGAGCCCCACAGATACGCAGTATTTT
>NA|TRBV29-1|TRBJ2-2|NA
CSVRQDPTGELFF
TGCAGCGTTCGACAGGACCCAACCGGGGAGCTGTTTTTT
>NA|TRBV28|TRBJ1-1|NA
CASSFLPGAGENTEAFF
TGTGCCAGCAGTTTCCTTCCAGGGGCCGGAGAGAACACTGAAGCTTTCTTT
>NA|TRBV7-3|TRBJ2-3|large
CASSLIHTDTQYF
TGTGCCAGCAGCTTAATCCACACAGATACGCAGTATTTT
>NA|TRBV6-1|TRBJ2-5|once
CASMLLGIETQYF
TGTGCCAGCATGCTTCTGGGTATAGAGACCCAGTACTTC